This is a list of T cell receptor beta chains from one sample in a study of Graves' ophthalmopathy and Graves' hyperthyroidism. TCRdb analysed the multiplex PCR reads with MiXCR anew, one entry per CDR3 protein. Of about 550,000 distinct CDR3 sequences detected, about 35% appear once; the ten largest clones hold about 4%. The sample was peripheral blood or thyroid tissue (not recorded which). The receptors originated from an adult man with Graves' hyperthyroidism. Each CDR3 is given with its conserved first and last residue. D genes are given only for firm matches. Rows may omit the clone size; those that give it use once, few, many or a size class.

d_call	clone_size	v_call	j_call	cdr3_aa	cdr3_nt
TRBD1	NA	TRBV4-2	TRBJ1-1	CASSAQGGANTEAFF	TGTGCCAGCAGCGCGCAGGGGGGGGCGAACACTGAAGCTTTCTTT
NA	NA	TRBV2	TRBJ1-3	CASRESTVGYGYTIYF	TGTGCCAGCAGGGAATCGACAGTGGGCTATGGCTACACCATATATTTT
TRBD1	few	TRBV5-4	TRBJ1-2	CASSFRPGQGYGYTF	TGTGCCAGCAGCTTTAGACCGGGACAGGGGTATGGCTACACCTTC
TRBD2	NA	TRBV7-9	TRBJ2-5	CASSFPGGAGGVQETQYF	TGTGCCAGCAGCTTCCCAGGGGGAGCGGGAGGGGTCCAAGAGACCCAGTACTTC
NA	few	TRBV19	TRBJ1-5	CASSPIPQGQPQHF	TGTGCCAGTAGTCCAATTCCTCAGGGGCAGCCCCAGCATTTT
TRBD1	few	TRBV6-4	TRBJ1-6	CASSHFTDRGNSPLHF	TGTGCCAGCAGTCATTTCACTGACAGGGGTAATTCACCCCTCCACTTT
NA	few	TRBV7-9	TRBJ2-2	CASSLVGGAGTGELFF	TGTGCCAGCAGCTTAGTGGGGGGGGCGGGCACCGGGGAGCTGTTTTTT
TRBD1	NA	TRBV7-2	TRBJ2-7	CASSGGGTGEYNEQYF	TGTGCCAGCAGTGGCGGGGGGACAGGGGAATACAATGAGCAGTACTTC
TRBD1	many	TRBV2	TRBJ1-1	CASSYRGGIAEAFF	TGTGCCAGCAGCTACAGGGGTGGTATTGCTGAAGCTTTCTTT
NA	many	TRBV5-1	TRBJ1-2	CASSLAQGAPYGYTF	TGCGCCAGCAGCTTGGCACAGGGCGCACCTTATGGCTACACCTTC
NA	NA	TRBV3-1	TRBJ2-7	CASVGWGISSYEQYF	TGTGCCAGCGTCGGGTGGGGGATTAGCTCCTACGAGCAGTACTTC
NA	many	TRBV6-5	TRBJ2-7	CASSYSILPGDEQYF	TGTGCCAGCAGTTACTCGATACTACCTGGGGACGAGCAGTACTTC
TRBD1	many	TRBV20-1	TRBJ1-3	CSARTSGTALGNTIYF	TGCAGTGCTAGAACATCCGGGACAGCTCTGGGAAACACCATATATTTT
NA	many	TRBV9	TRBJ1-5	CASSVEGGSNQPQHF	TGTGCCAGCAGCGTAGAGGGGGGAAGCAATCAGCCCCAGCATTTT
NA	many	TRBV6-6	TRBJ1-5	CASSYIGQGFNQPQHF	TGTGCCAGCAGTTACATAGGCCAGGGCTTCAATCAGCCCCAGCATTTT
NA	many	TRBV7-9	TRBJ1-5	CASSVLNQPQHF	TGTGCCAGCAGCGTTTTGAATCAGCCCCAGCATTTT
TRBD1	NA	TRBV24-1	TRBJ2-7	CATSSAGTGIHEQYF	TGTGCCACCAGTTCCGCCGGGACAGGGATTCACGAGCAGTACTTC
NA	NA	TRBV16	TRBJ2-2	CARAEGNTGELFF	TGTGCTAGAGCGGAAGGGAACACCGGGGAGCTGTTTTTT
NA	NA	TRBV2	TRBJ2-5	CASSEGWGNQPQYF	TGTGCCAGCAGTGAGGGTTGGGGCAATCAGCCCCAGTACTTC
NA	many	TRBV6-4	TRBJ1-5	CASSDSLAGWEPQHF	TGTGCCAGCAGTGACTCTTTGGCAGGGTGGGAGCCCCAGCATTTT
NA	many	TRBV7-9	TRBJ1-2	CASSLGGDNYGYTF	TGTGCCAGCAGCTTAGGAGGAGATAACTATGGCTACACCTTC
NA	NA	TRBV6-1	TRBJ1-5	CASSPATPDQPQHF	TGTGCCAGCAGCCCAGCGACCCCCGATCAGCCCCAGCATTTT
NA	NA	TRBV7-9	TRBJ1-2	CASSSGFRAHLNYGYTF	TGTGCCAGCAGCTCTGGGTTTCGGGCACATCTGAACTATGGCTACACCTTC
TRBD1	many	TRBV2	TRBJ1-2	CASSLDRGYGYTF	TGTGCCAGCAGTCTGGACAGGGGATATGGCTACACCTTC
NA	many	TRBV5-4	TRBJ2-7	CASSLESGGYEQYF	TGTGCCAGCAGCTTGGAATCCGGAGGCTACGAGCAGTACTTC
NA	NA	TRBV29-1	TRBJ1-3	CSVYPGTSRDTIYF	TGCAGCGTTTATCCCGGGACTAGCCGAGACACCATATATTTT
NA	NA	TRBV7-9	TRBJ2-5	CASSRQNF	TGTGCCAGCAGCCGTCAGAACTTC
NA	once	TRBV10-3	TRBJ1-2	CAISESGGSGSNYGYTF	TGTGCCATCAGTGAGTCGGGGGGTAGCGGGAGCAACTATGGCTACACCTTC
NA	many	TRBV5-5	TRBJ1-6	CASSLVGRGAHNSPLHF	TGTGCCAGCAGCTTGGTAGGAAGAGGCGCCCATAATTCACCCCTCCACTTT
NA	once	TRBV7-9	TRBJ1-6	CASSLAGALDSPLHF	TGTGCCAGCAGCTTAGCCGGCGCCCTTGATTCACCCCTCCACTTT
NA	NA	TRBV5-6	TRBJ2-5	CASSLASGWETQYF	TGTGCCAGCAGCCTGGCCTCAGGTTGGGAGACCCAGTACTTC
NA	NA	TRBV7-9	TRBJ2-3	CASSHTELGDTQYF	TGTGCCAGCAGCCACACCGAGCTGGGAGATACGCAGTATTTT
TRBD2	many	TRBV11-2	TRBJ2-2	CASSLLAANTGELFF	TGTGCCAGCAGCTTACTAGCGGCCAACACCGGGGAGCTGTTTTTT
NA	many	TRBV9	TRBJ1-1	CASSVGGAMYTEAFF	TGTGCCAGCAGCGTAGGGGGGGCAATGTATACTGAAGCTTTCTTT
TRBD1	NA	TRBV20-1	TRBJ1-4	CSPQGGQGGINTEKLFF	TGCAGTCCCCAAGGGGGACAGGGGGGAATTAACACTGAAAAACTGTTTTTT
TRBD1	few	TRBV28	TRBJ1-5	CASSFGTGNSNQPQHF	TGTGCCAGCAGTTTTGGGACAGGCAATAGCAATCAGCCCCAGCATTTT
TRBD1	NA	TRBV30	TRBJ2-2	CAWLDRQNTGELFF	TGTGCCTGGTTGGACAGGCAGAACACCGGGGAGCTGTTTTTT
NA	few	TRBV20-1	TRBJ2-3	CSAREDEDTQYF	TGCAGTGCTAGAGAGGACGAAGATACGCAGTATTTT
TRBD1	many	TRBV6-1	TRBJ1-5	CATQTGLAQPQHF	TGTGCCACCCAGACAGGGCTGGCTCAGCCCCAGCATTTT
NA	NA	TRBV20-1	TRBJ2-6	CSARVDRRNTGANVLTF	TGCAGTGCTAGAGTTGACAGGAGGAACACCGGGGCCAACGTCCTGACTTTC
NA	many	TRBV13	TRBJ2-5	CASSLTRQETQYF	TGTGCCAGCAGCTTAACAAGACAAGAGACCCAGTACTTC
TRBD1	NA	TRBV20-1	TRBJ2-1	CSARTLRQGRGNEQFF	TGCAGTGCTAGAACCTTAAGACAGGGCAGGGGCAATGAGCAGTTCTTC
TRBD2	NA	TRBV7-9	TRBJ2-7	CASSYSGGLDEQYF	TGTGCCAGCAGCTATAGCGGCGGACTAGACGAGCAGTACTTC
TRBD1	NA	TRBV2	TRBJ2-7	CASSNFKDRGPSYEQYF	TGCGCCAGCAGTAATTTTAAGGACAGGGGGCCCTCCTACGAGCAGTACTTC
NA	many	TRBV5-1	TRBJ1-1	CASSLVGGIPTEAFF	TGCGCCAGCAGCTTGGTTGGGGGGATACCCACTGAAGCTTTCTTT
NA	many	TRBV12-3/TRBV12-4	TRBJ1-1	CASSLAVGTEAFF	TGTGCCAGCAGTTTAGCGGTGGGGACTGAAGCTTTCTTT
NA	NA	TRBV27	TRBJ1-6	CASSFRQGPLHF	TGTGCCAGCAGTTTCCGACAAGGGCCCCTCCACTTT
TRBD1	NA	TRBV7-9	TRBJ2-6	CASSLGAGGVSGANVLTF	TGTGCCAGCAGCTTAGGGGCAGGGGGCGTCTCTGGGGCCAACGTCCTGACTTTC
TRBD1	NA	TRBV19	TRBJ1-1	CASISQGRDTEAFF	TGTGCCAGTATCTCACAGGGGAGGGACACTGAAGCTTTCTTT
NA	many	TRBV19	TRBJ2-2	CASSIQWGNTGELFF	TGTGCCAGTAGTATTCAGTGGGGGAACACCGGGGAGCTGTTTTTT
NA	NA	TRBV24-1	TRBJ1-2	CATSSTGNWLGYTF	TGTGCCACCAGTTCTACAGGGAATTGGCTTGGCTACACCTTC